These T cell receptor beta chains were read from a single sample in a study of T cell responses to AZD1222 COVID-19 vaccine. The method was immunoSEQ multiplex PCR; TCRdb's version includes in-frame clones alone and lacks a portion of them. The data contain about 190,000 clones, approximately 92% of them singletons. The sample here was peripheral blood, taken on day 0 of AZD1222 vaccination. These receptors were taken from an adult in good health. Both conserved end residues are part of each CDR3. The D gene is left open where the match is weak. A clone size is listed for some rows: how often the clone was seen (once, few, many), or a class if it is expanded.

-	-	TRBV27	TRBJ2-7	CASIPPLPGPSYEQYF	TGTGCCAGCATCCCCCCCCTACCGGGACCTTCCTACGAGCAGTACTTC
TRBD2	-	TRBV19	TRBJ2-7	CASSTGLVYEQYF	TGTGCCAGTAGTACGGGACTAGTGTACGAGCAGTACTTC
-	-	TRBV2	TRBJ1-2	CASSSDSNYGYTF	TGTGCCAGCAGTTCGGACAGTAACTATGGCTACACCTTC
-	-	TRBV28	TRBJ1-1	CASMGEGEAFF	TGTGCCAGCATGGGGGAGGGAGAAGCTTTCTTT
-	-	TRBV13	TRBJ2-3	CASSLEEGGSTDTQYF	TGTGCCAGCAGCCTAGAGGAGGGGGGTAGCACAGATACGCAGTATTTT
TRBD2	-	TRBV5-4	TRBJ2-1	CASSGGTSGGPTHSNNEQFF	TGTGCCAGCAGCGGAGGGACTAGCGGGGGGCCGACACACAGCAACAATGAGCAGTTCTTC
-	-	TRBV2	TRBJ2-2	CASSASNTGELFF	TGTGCCAGCAGTGCGTCAAACACCGGGGAGCTGTTTTTT
-	-	TRBV5-1	TRBJ1-4	CASSLIQATNEKLFF	TGCGCCAGCAGCTTGATACAAGCAACTAATGAAAAACTGTTTTTT
-	few	TRBV6-1	TRBJ1-1	CASSEGPGVVTEAFF	TGTGCCAGCAGTGAAGGCCCAGGGGTGGTCACTGAAGCTTTCTTT
TRBD1	-	TRBV7-9	TRBJ1-6	CASSLDRVANSPLHF	TGTGCCAGCAGCTTGGACAGGGTGGCGAATTCACCCCTCCACTTT
TRBD2	-	TRBV9	TRBJ2-3	CASSHLGAGGTDTQYF	TGTGCCAGCAGCCACCTAGGAGCGGGGGGTACAGATACGCAGTATTTT
-	-	TRBV27	TRBJ1-1	CASSFGGNTEAFF	TGTGCCAGCAGTTTTGGGGGGAACACTGAAGCTTTCTTT
-	-	TRBV28	TRBJ2-5	CASSASGRTQYF	TGTGCCAGCAGTGCCTCCGGGAGGACCCAGTACTTC
TRBD1	once	TRBV5-4	TRBJ1-2	CASGPGQEIDGYTF	TGTGCCAGCGGCCCGGGACAGGAAATAGATGGCTACACCTTC
-	-	TRBV25-1	TRBJ2-3	CASSAVLMTSPSTDTQYF	TGTGCCAGCAGCGCCGTCCTGATGACTAGTCCTAGCACAGATACGCAGTATTTT
-	-	TRBV19	TRBJ1-5	CASRAVLGSNQPQHF	TGTGCGAGCAGGGCCGTTCTGGGGAGCAATCAGCCCCAGCATTTT
TRBD1	-	TRBV30	TRBJ1-1	CAWSFPGQSYTEAFF	TGTGCCTGGAGTTTTCCGGGACAGAGTTACACTGAAGCTTTCTTT
TRBD1	-	TRBV5-1	TRBJ1-2	CASRPLGDRGSIYGYTF	TGCGCCAGCAGGCCGCTTGGGGACAGGGGATCCATATATGGCTACACCTTC
TRBD2	-	TRBV5-1	TRBJ2-5	CASSLISGGRETQYF	TGCGCCAGCAGCTTGATTAGCGGGGGTAGAGAGACCCAGTACTTC
-	-	TRBV5-8	TRBJ2-5	CASSIGGQETQYF	TGTGCCAGCAGCATTGGGGGCCAAGAGACCCAGTACTTC
-	-	TRBV6-5	TRBJ2-5	CASSRDGEETQYF	TGTGCCAGCAGCCGGGACGGAGAAGAGACCCAGTACTTC
-	few	TRBV11-3	TRBJ2-1	CASSSGQTYNEQFF	TGTGCCAGCAGCTCGGGACAAACCTACAATGAGCAGTTCTTC